These 26 T cell receptor beta chains share one sample of origin, sequenced in a study of T cell responses to AZD1222 COVID-19 vaccine. This table comes from immunoSEQ multiplex PCR, and its TCRdb copy is limited to in-frame clones, with some not included. The sample lists about 55,000 clones, around nine tenths occurring once. The sample was peripheral blood, taken on day 0 of AZD1222 vaccination. The source is an adult in good health.

This CDR3 is CSVGRYTF. The CDR3 region has the DNA TGCAGCGTTGGACGCTACACCTTC. The V and J genes are TRBV29-1 and TRBJ1-2; D remains ambiguous. Germline values: CDR1 SQVTM, CDR2 ANQGSEA. The CDR3 extends over 8 amino acids. Trimming cost V 4 bases and J 9 bases, with 3 bases left between them. Combining the CDR3 with reference TRBV29-1 and TRBJ1-2 gives the whole variable domain SAVISQKPSRDICQRGTSLTIQCQVDSQVTMMFWYRQQPGQSLTLIATANQGSEATYESGFVIDKFPISRPNLTFSTLTVSNMSPEDSSIYLCSVGRYTFGSGTRLTVV.

The V and J genes are TRBV19 and TRBJ1-1; 7 nucleotides match TRBD1. The germline V gene has CDR1 LNHDA and CDR2 SQIVND (reference sequence). J gave up 5 bases and V 4 bases, and 7 bases lay outside the gene matches. CDR3 length equals 14 residues. The chain's CDR3 is CASSTDRRRTEAFF. CDR3 sequence (DNA): TGTGCCAGTAGTACGGACAGGCGGAGAACTGAAGCTTTCTTT.

The count of this clone is one. This chain connects TRBV6-5 to TRBJ1-6; TRBD1 matches at 7 bases. The CDR3 runs to 14 residues. Germline assignment: CDR1 MNHEY and CDR2 SVGAGI. V dropped 6 bases and J dropped 10; count of bases not matched to a gene: 9. The CDR3 spells CASSIGQVKSPLHF. CDR3 in DNA: TGTGCCAGCAGCATTGGACAGGTCAAATCACCCCTCCACTTT.

The J gene is TRBJ2-3, the V gene TRBV30; D is uncertain. The V and J ends lost 1 base and 0 bases respectively, with 5 bases between them. The CDR3 covers 13 residues. Germline values: CDR1 GTSNPN, CDR2 SVGIG (reference sequence). CDR3 sequence: CAWSGVSTDTQYF. Written as DNA, the CDR3 is TGTGCCTGGAGTGGAGTAAGCACAGATACGCAGTATTTT.

V and J are TRBV14 and TRBJ1-2; no reliable D call. CDR1 and CDR2 from the germline V gene are SGHDN and FVKESK. The CDR3 consists of 16 residues. V lost 4 bases and J lost 0, with 15 bases in between. The CDR3 sequence: CASSPPGLTSNYGYTF. CDR3 sequence (DNA): TGTGCCAGCAGCCCCCCCGGACTCACATCTAACTATGGCTACACCTTC.

The rearrangement links TRBV19 to TRBJ1-1; TRBD1 might be the D (5 bases). The V end lost 7 bases, the J end lost 1 base, and 10 bases lay between the germline ends. The CDR3 runs 13 residues. CDR1 LNHDA and CDR2 SQIVND come from the germline V gene (reference sequence). CDR3 in DNA: TGTGCCAGTAATTGGACACCGAACACTGAAGCTTTCTTT. It encodes CASNWTPNTEAFF. Full variable domain (missing parts from reference TRBV19 and TRBJ1-1): DGGITQSPKYLFRKEGQNVTLSCEQNLNHDAMYWYRQDPGQGLRLIYYSQIVNDFQKGDIAEGYSVSREKKESFPLTVTSAQKNPTAFYLCASNWTPNTEAFFGQGTRLTVV.

In its sample, this clone was seen once. The genes are TRBV2 and TRBJ1-5; TRBD1 might be the D (6 bases). V lost 4 bases, J lost 2 bases, and 9 bases lay in between. CDR3 size: 14 residues. CDR1 is SNHLY and CDR2 is FYNNEI in the germline V gene. The chain's CDR3 is CASSAGEGNQPQHF. CDR3 bases: TGTGCCAGCAGTGCAGGGGAGGGCAATCAGCCCCAGCATTTT.

J is TRBJ2-6 and V is TRBV5-4; 9 bases fit TRBD1. CDR3 size: 17 residues. Germline V gene lookup returns CDR1 SGHNT and CDR2 YYREEE (reference sequence). The J segment lost 2 bases and the V segment lost 7 bases, leaving 10 bases of the junction unmatched. CDR3 nucleotides: TGTGCCAGCCATACAGGGGGCGCGGGTGCTGGGGCCAACGTCCTGACTTTC. Residues: CASHTGGAGAGANVLTF.

The gene calls are TRBV2 and TRBJ2-7; TRBD2 agrees at 14 bases. Germline V gives CDR1 SNHLY, CDR2 FYNNEI. Trimming removed 7 bases from V and 5 bases from J; junction bases left unmatched: 4. CDR3 length: 14 residues. The DNA of the CDR3 is TGTGCCAGCATGGGGACTAGCGGGAGCAACGAGCAGTACTTC. Translating it yields CASMGTSGSNEQYF.

The chain links TRBV12-3 or TRBV12-4 to TRBJ1-1, with TRBD1 as a possible D gene (5 bases). V dropped 5 bases and J dropped 4 bases, with 11 bases sitting between them. The CDR3 sequence is 13 residues long. CDR3 loop: CASSVRGSTEAFF. In DNA form, the CDR3 reads TGTGCCAGCAGTGTTAGGGGTAGCACTGAAGCTTTCTTT.

Note on this clone: Sequence at one end of the junction differs from germline and may be a read error. The gene calls are TRBV7-7 and TRBJ2-1, with a possible D match to TRBD1 (6 bases). Germline V gene lookup returns CDR1 SSHAT and CDR2 FNYEAQ (reference sequence). The CDR3 extends over 13 amino acids. Written as DNA, the CDR3 is TGTGCTAGCAGCCGAGGACAGACGGGGGAGCAGTTCTTC. Its translation: CASSRGQTGEQFF.

The rearrangement links TRBV6-2 or TRBV6-3 to TRBJ2-1, with D tentatively TRBD1 or TRBD2 (5 bases each). V lost 6 bases and J lost 6, with 15 bases in between. Germline assignment: CDR1 MNHEY and CDR2 SVGEGT. The CDR3 length is 14 residues. CDR3 DNA sequence: TGTGCCAGCAGCTATGGGGGAACGGGCAATGAGCAGTTCTTC. Amino acids: CASSYGGTGNEQFF.

The V gene is TRBV5-1, the J gene TRBJ1-1; D might be TRBD1 (5 bases). Germline-derived CDR1 and CDR2 are SGHRS and YFSETQ. Trimming removed 4 bases at V and 4 bases at J, with 14 bases between. This CDR3 is 14 amino acids long. In DNA, the CDR3 is TGCGCCAGCAGCCCCGGGCAGGGCCGCACTGAAGCTTTCTTT. Translated, it gives CASSPGQGRTEAFF.

The chain has TRBV5-5 and TRBJ1-6, with a weak D call TRBD1 (6 bases). V lost 2 bases to trimming and J lost 7 bases, with 7 bases between them. CDR1 and CDR2 from the germline V gene are SGHKS and YYEKEE (reference sequence). The CDR3 contains 13 residues. CDR3 sequence: CASSLGGNSPLHF. In DNA form, the CDR3 reads TGTGCCAGCAGCTTAGGGGGGAATTCACCCCTCCACTTT.

The chain links TRBV11-3 to TRBJ2-5; 10 bases map to TRBD2. The CDR3 extends over 16 amino acids. Trimming cost V 2 bases and J 4 bases; bases outside gene matches: 7. Per germline, CDR1 SGHNT and CDR2 YENEEA. CDR3: CASSLRASGSTETQYF. The DNA for the CDR3 is TGTGCCAGCAGCTTAAGGGCTAGCGGGAGTACAGAGACCCAGTACTTC.

The gene calls are TRBV19 and TRBJ2-7; D is unclear. The CDR3 is 14 residues long. Germline CDR1 LNHDA, CDR2 SQIVND (reference sequence). Between the trimmed V and J ends, which lost 4 bases and 3 bases, there was a span of 13 bases. This CDR3 reads CASSSTGPIYEQYF. CDR3 DNA: TGTGCCAGTAGTAGCACCGGACCGATCTACGAGCAGTACTTC.

The rearrangement joins TRBV19 to TRBJ1-4; 7 bases are a match to TRBD1. CDR3 length equals 13 residues. Trimming took 7 bases from V and 8 from J; bases not matched to a gene: 7. Germline V CDR1 and CDR2: LNHDA, SQIVND (reference sequence). The CDR3 bases are TGTGCCAGTACCCGGCAGGGGGGCGAAAAACTGTTTTTT. It is translated as CASTRQGGEKLFF.

This sequence joins TRBV5-8 and TRBJ2-3; 9 bases map to TRBD2. The CDR3 is 15 residues long. Germline V gives CDR1 SGHTS, CDR2 YDEGEE. V trimming: 4 bases; J trimming: 0 bases; junction bases outside the gene matches: 3. The CDR3 sequence is CASSPSGRSTDTQYF. In nucleotides, the CDR3 is TGTGCCAGCAGCCCGAGCGGGAGGAGCACAGATACGCAGTATTTT.

J is TRBJ2-3 and V is TRBV24-1; maybe TRBD2 (6 bases). The CDR3 is made up of 14 amino acids. The V end lost 9 bases, the J end lost 2 bases, and 14 bases lay between the germline ends. The germline V gene encodes CDR1 KGHDR and CDR2 SFDVKD. The CDR3 coding sequence is TGTGCCACCGCCCCGGAGGGTCCCACAGATACGCAGTATTTT. It specifies CATAPEGPTDTQYF.

The chain employs TRBV21-1 and TRBJ2-3; TRBD2, the D gene given by the table, was not confirmed from the DNA. TRBV21-1 is a pseudogene locus. The CDR3 totals 18 residues. CDR3: CASSKSKASFPRTDTQYF. The CDR3 bases are TGTGCCAGCAGCAAAAGTAAGGCTAGCTTCCCACGCACAGATACGCAGTATTTT.

This chain connects TRBV28 to TRBJ2-7; D might be TRBD1 (6 bases). The V and J ends lost 5 bases and 6 bases respectively, with 17 bases between them. This CDR3 contains 14 residues. CDR1 is MDHEN, CDR2 SYDVKM, per germline. CDR3 coding DNA: TGTGCCAGCAGTCCTTATACACAGGGCCGCGAGCAGTACTTC. Residues: CASSPYTQGREQYF.

As to this clone: The junction differs from germline at one of its ends, possibly a read error. The sample has other DNA sequences that encode this CDR3 too. This chain joins TRBV9 and TRBJ2-2; 8 nucleotides line up with TRBD1. There are 16 residues in the CDR3. Germline V gene data show CDR1 as SGDLS and CDR2 as YYNGEE. CDR3 sequence reads: CASSATGTGATGELFF. The CDR3 DNA follows: TGCGCCAGCAGCGCAACCGGGACAGGAGCCACCGGGGAGCTGTTTTTT.

As DNA, the CDR3 is TGTGCCAGCAGTTACGTTGGACGTGGGGCCGGGGAGCTGTTTTTT. It codes for CASSYVGRGAGELFF. V and J are TRBV6-5 and TRBJ2-2; D remains ambiguous. Per germline, CDR1 MNHEY and CDR2 SVGAGI. V lost 2 bases to trimming and J lost 6 bases, with 13 bases between them. The CDR3 extends over 15 amino acids.

This clone was counted a single time. The chain employs TRBV11-2 and TRBJ2-3; the D gene is possibly TRBD2 (6 bases). The CDR3 runs to 14 residues. Deletions cut 1 base from V and 5 bases from J, with 10 bases between. Looked up from germline, CDR1 is SGHAT and CDR2 is FQNNGV. CDR3 DNA sequence: TGTGCCAGCAGCTTAGTTGGAGGGAAAGATACGCAGTATTTT. This translates into CASSLVGGKDTQYF.

This clone occurred a few times. The J gene is TRBJ2-7, the V gene TRBV11-3; 12 positions match TRBD2. The CDR3 covers 15 residues. Germline CDR1 reads SGHNT; CDR2 reads YENEEA. Trimming cost V 0 bases and J 7 bases; bases outside gene matches: 4. The CDR3 spells CASSLDGLAGREQYF. The CDR3 DNA follows: TGTGCCAGCAGCTTAGATGGACTAGCGGGAAGAGAGCAGTACTTC. Using reference TRBV11-3 and TRBJ2-7 for the parts outside the CDR3, the full variable domain is EAGVVQSPRYKIIEKKQPVAFWCNPISGHNTLYWYLQNLGQGPELLIRYENEEAVDDSQLPKDRFSAERLKGVDSTLKIQPAELGDSAVYLCASSLDGLAGREQYFGPGTRLTVT.

By frequency in the sample, this clone is medium-sized. V gene TRBV28 combines with J gene TRBJ1-1; possibly TRBD1 for D (6 bases). Germline assignment: CDR1 MDHEN and CDR2 SYDVKM. This CDR3 has 12 residues. Trimming removed 5 bases from V and 4 bases from J, with 8 bases in between. Written as DNA, the CDR3 is TGTGCCAGCAGTCGAGGGGGCACTGAAGCTTTCTTT. Translation gives CASSRGGTEAFF. Complete variable domain (other parts from reference TRBV28 and TRBJ1-1): DVKVTQSSRYLVKRTGEKVFLECVQDMDHENMFWYRQDPGLGLRLIYFSYDVKMKEKGDIPEGYSVSREKKERFSLILESASTNQTSMYLCASSRGGTEAFFGQGTRLTVV.